This is a list of T cell receptor beta chains from one sample in a study of radiotherapy plus CTLA-4 blockade in lung cancer. Some clones are missing from TCRdb's copy, which holds only in-frame ones; the method was immunoSEQ multiplex PCR. Among about 97,000 clones listed, roughly 74% were seen once. The input for sequencing was peripheral blood, taken from a patient treated with radiotherapy plus ipilimumab. These receptors were collected from a human donor with non-small cell lung cancer who had a partial response to radiotherapy plus ipilimumab. Some clones in this sample may be carry-over from other donors' samples. CDR3s include the opening cysteine and the closing phenylalanine or tryptophan. Each record gives: J gene, V gene, clone size, D gene, CDR3 DNA, CDR3 protein. D genes are given only for firm matches. Clone size is stated in some rows and not others, as once, few, many or a class when expanded.

J gene: TRBJ2-1
V gene: TRBV5-1
clone size: .
D gene: .
CDR3 DNA: TGCGCCAGCAGCTTGGCCCGAGGAAATGAGCAGTTCTTC
CDR3 protein: CASSLARGNEQFF

J gene: TRBJ2-7
V gene: TRBV14
clone size: .
D gene: TRBD2
CDR3 DNA: TGTGCCAGCAGCCGGTTCGGACTAGCGGGGGGCCTATACGAGCAGTACTTC
CDR3 protein: CASSRFGLAGGLYEQYF

J gene: TRBJ2-3
V gene: TRBV11-2
clone size: .
D gene: TRBD1
CDR3 DNA: TGTGCCAGCAGCCCTACAGGGGGCACAGATACGCAGTATTTT
CDR3 protein: CASSPTGGTDTQYF

J gene: TRBJ2-5
V gene: TRBV5-5
clone size: .
D gene: .
CDR3 DNA: TGTGCCAGCAGCTGGGCCGCAGAAGAGACCCAGTACTTC
CDR3 protein: CASSWAAEETQYF

J gene: TRBJ2-5
V gene: TRBV15
clone size: few
D gene: TRBD2
CDR3 DNA: TGTGCCACCAGCAGAGATCCCATTCGGGGGGGTAGAGAGACCCAGTACTTC
CDR3 protein: CATSRDPIRGGRETQYF

J gene: TRBJ1-6
V gene: TRBV27
clone size: .
D gene: .
CDR3 DNA: TGTGCCAGCAGTTCGTTCGGGCAAAGGGGTAATTCACCCCTCCACTTT
CDR3 protein: CASSSFGQRGNSPLHF

J gene: TRBJ1-5
V gene: TRBV9
clone size: .
D gene: TRBD1
CDR3 DNA: TGTGCCAGCAGCGTGGGACAGGGTGGCAATCAGCCCCAGCATTTT
CDR3 protein: CASSVGQGGNQPQHF

J gene: TRBJ2-7
V gene: TRBV6-1
clone size: .
D gene: TRBD1
CDR3 DNA: TGTGCCAGCAGCGGTCCGACAGGGAGCTCCTACGAGCAGTACTTC
CDR3 protein: CASSGPTGSSYEQYF

J gene: TRBJ2-3
V gene: TRBV7-9
clone size: .
D gene: TRBD2
CDR3 DNA: TGTGCCAGCAGCCACAGGACGGGACTAGCGGGGGGTATAGATACGCAGTATTTT
CDR3 protein: CASSHRTGLAGGIDTQYF

J gene: TRBJ2-1
V gene: TRBV19
clone size: once
D gene: .
CDR3 DNA: TGTGCCAGTAGTCCTCGAGGTGTCAATGAGCAGTTCTTC
CDR3 protein: CASSPRGVNEQFF

J gene: TRBJ2-4
V gene: TRBV19
clone size: .
D gene: TRBD2
CDR3 DNA: TGTGCCAGTAGTTTGACTCGGGGGGGCATTCAGTACTTC
CDR3 protein: CASSLTRGGIQYF

J gene: TRBJ2-1
V gene: TRBV9
clone size: .
D gene: .
CDR3 DNA: TGTGCCAGCAGCGCAACACCCCGGGTCTCCTACAATGAGCAGTTCTTC
CDR3 protein: CASSATPRVSYNEQFF

J gene: TRBJ1-2
V gene: TRBV27
clone size: .
D gene: .
CDR3 DNA: TGTGCCAGCAGTGTGGCGGGAGGAAGGAACTATGGCTACACCTTC
CDR3 protein: CASSVAGGRNYGYTF

J gene: TRBJ2-7
V gene: TRBV21-1
clone size: .
D gene: .
CDR3 DNA: TGTGCCAGCAGCCAACAAAAGATCTACGAGCAGTACTTC
CDR3 protein: CASSQQKIYEQYF

J gene: TRBJ2-7
V gene: TRBV11-2
clone size: .
D gene: TRBD1
CDR3 DNA: TGTGCCAGCAGTCGGACCGGGACAGGGGTGTACTTC
CDR3 protein: CASSRTGTGVYF

J gene: TRBJ2-7
V gene: TRBV28
clone size: .
D gene: .
CDR3 DNA: TGTGCCAGCAGAACCCCAGGGGTGTGGGACGAGCAGTACTTC
CDR3 protein: CASRTPGVWDEQYF

J gene: TRBJ2-1
V gene: TRBV4-1
clone size: .
D gene: TRBD2
CDR3 DNA: TGCGCCAGCAGCCAAGATGGTCAGCGGGAGGTCTCCTACAATGAGCAGTTCTTC
CDR3 protein: CASSQDGQREVSYNEQFF

J gene: TRBJ2-3
V gene: TRBV4-1
clone size: few
D gene: TRBD2
CDR3 DNA: TGCGCCAGCAGCCATAGCGGGACCTCGGGAGATACGCAGTATTTT
CDR3 protein: CASSHSGTSGDTQYF

J gene: TRBJ1-4
V gene: TRBV11-2
clone size: .
D gene: TRBD1
CDR3 DNA: TGTGCCAGCAGCTCCGCCGGGGGGACAGGGAATGAAAAACTGTTTTTT
CDR3 protein: CASSSAGGTGNEKLFF

J gene: TRBJ1-1
V gene: TRBV9
clone size: .
D gene: .
CDR3 DNA: TGTGCCAGCAGCCAAGCCGTCCTCGCGAACACTGAAGCTTTCTTT
CDR3 protein: CASSQAVLANTEAFF

J gene: TRBJ2-7
V gene: TRBV19
clone size: .
D gene: TRBD2
CDR3 DNA: TGTGCCAGTAGTATACGACTAGCGGGAGGGCACGAGCAGTACTTC
CDR3 protein: CASSIRLAGGHEQYF

J gene: TRBJ1-2
V gene: TRBV28
clone size: .
D gene: .
CDR3 DNA: TGTGCCAGCTCCCGTACAGGGAACTATGGCTACACCTTC
CDR3 protein: CASSRTGNYGYTF

J gene: TRBJ1-1
V gene: TRBV28
clone size: .
D gene: .
CDR3 DNA: TGTGCCAGCAGTCCGTCACAGGGCCTCTTAGCTTTCTTT
CDR3 protein: CASSPSQGLLAFF

J gene: TRBJ2-5
V gene: TRBV7-2
clone size: .
D gene: TRBD2
CDR3 DNA: TGTGCCAGCAGCTTGAAGGGCGGGGGGGCGCAGACCCAGTACTTC
CDR3 protein: CASSLKGGGAQTQYF

J gene: TRBJ2-1
V gene: TRBV2
clone size: .
D gene: TRBD2
CDR3 DNA: TGTGCCAGCAGTGAAGAAGGGACTAGGGGCTACAATGAGCAGTTCTTC
CDR3 protein: CASSEEGTRGYNEQFF

J gene: TRBJ2-2
V gene: TRBV5-5
clone size: .
D gene: .
CDR3 DNA: TGTGCCAGCAGCCACCTCGGCGGGCTGGACGGGGAGCTGTTTTTT
CDR3 protein: CASSHLGGLDGELFF

J gene: TRBJ2-1
V gene: TRBV5-1
clone size: .
D gene: .
CDR3 DNA: TGCGCCAGCAGCCGAAACAGCAATGAGCAGTTCTTC
CDR3 protein: CASSRNSNEQFF

J gene: TRBJ2-2
V gene: TRBV7-9
clone size: .
D gene: TRBD2
CDR3 DNA: TGTGCCAGCAGCCACCAAGCGGGGGGGAACACCGGGGAGCTGTTTTTT
CDR3 protein: CASSHQAGGNTGELFF

J gene: TRBJ1-5
V gene: TRBV5-1
clone size: few
D gene: .
CDR3 DNA: TGCGCCAGCAGCTTGGACGGTAGCAATCAGCCCCAGCATTTT
CDR3 protein: CASSLDGSNQPQHF

J gene: TRBJ2-1
V gene: TRBV5-4
clone size: .
D gene: TRBD1
CDR3 DNA: TGTGCCAGCAGCTCGGGGACAGGGGGTTACAATGAGCAGTTCTTC
CDR3 protein: CASSSGTGGYNEQFF

J gene: TRBJ2-7
V gene: TRBV29-1
clone size: .
D gene: TRBD2
CDR3 DNA: TGCAGCGCTATCTCCTCGGGGGGCGAGCAGTACTTC
CDR3 protein: CSAISSGGEQYF

J gene: TRBJ2-3
V gene: TRBV9
clone size: .
D gene: TRBD2
CDR3 DNA: TGTGCCAGCAGCGCGAGCGGGAACCTTCTCATCACAGATACGCAGTATTTT
CDR3 protein: CASSASGNLLITDTQYF

J gene: TRBJ1-5
V gene: TRBV28
clone size: .
D gene: .
CDR3 DNA: TGTGCCAGCAAGGGGACATTGGCAAACCAGCCCCAGCATTTT
CDR3 protein: CASKGTLANQPQHF

J gene: TRBJ1-2
V gene: TRBV29-1
clone size: .
D gene: TRBD1
CDR3 DNA: TGCAGCGCCGGGAATTGGGGCTTAAAGGGGGCGCTGGGTGGCTACACCTTC
CDR3 protein: CSAGNWGLKGALGGYTF

J gene: TRBJ2-7
V gene: TRBV7-8
clone size: .
D gene: .
CDR3 DNA: TGTGCCAGCAGATCCGCCTACGAGCAGTACTTC
CDR3 protein: CASRSAYEQYF

J gene: TRBJ2-3
V gene: TRBV9
clone size: .
D gene: .
CDR3 DNA: TGTGCCAGCAGCGTAGGGGCAGCGGGCACAGATACGCAGTATTTT
CDR3 protein: CASSVGAAGTDTQYF

J gene: TRBJ2-5
V gene: TRBV4-2
clone size: .
D gene: .
CDR3 DNA: TGTGCCAGCAGCCAAGGGGGTCTAGCCGGCGAGACCCAGTACTTC
CDR3 protein: CASSQGGLAGETQYF

J gene: TRBJ1-1
V gene: TRBV5-6
clone size: .
D gene: .
CDR3 DNA: TGTGCCAGCAGCCATCCCCGAGGGGCCAGGGGCACTGAAGCTTTCTTT
CDR3 protein: CASSHPRGARGTEAFF

J gene: TRBJ1-1
V gene: TRBV18
clone size: .
D gene: TRBD1
CDR3 DNA: TGTGCCAGCTCACCCCGACAGGGAGATAACACTGAAGCTTTCTTT
CDR3 protein: CASSPRQGDNTEAFF

J gene: TRBJ2-5
V gene: TRBV5-1
clone size: .
D gene: TRBD2
CDR3 DNA: TGCGCCAGCAGCTCCCAAAGCGGGGGGGCGGAGACCCAGTACTTC
CDR3 protein: CASSSQSGGAETQYF

J gene: TRBJ2-1
V gene: TRBV6-1
clone size: few
D gene: TRBD2
CDR3 DNA: TGTGCCAGCAGTGAAAATAGCGGGGGAGGGGCTAATGAGCAGTTCTTC
CDR3 protein: CASSENSGGGANEQFF

J gene: TRBJ1-2
V gene: TRBV30
clone size: .
D gene: .
CDR3 DNA: TGTGCCTGGAGTCGTGGAGGGTCGGGGTATGGCTACACCTTC
CDR3 protein: CAWSRGGSGYGYTF

J gene: TRBJ2-7
V gene: TRBV4-3
clone size: once
D gene: .
CDR3 DNA: TGCGCCAGCAGCCAAGATCACAGCTCCTACGAGCAGTACTTC
CDR3 protein: CASSQDHSSYEQYF